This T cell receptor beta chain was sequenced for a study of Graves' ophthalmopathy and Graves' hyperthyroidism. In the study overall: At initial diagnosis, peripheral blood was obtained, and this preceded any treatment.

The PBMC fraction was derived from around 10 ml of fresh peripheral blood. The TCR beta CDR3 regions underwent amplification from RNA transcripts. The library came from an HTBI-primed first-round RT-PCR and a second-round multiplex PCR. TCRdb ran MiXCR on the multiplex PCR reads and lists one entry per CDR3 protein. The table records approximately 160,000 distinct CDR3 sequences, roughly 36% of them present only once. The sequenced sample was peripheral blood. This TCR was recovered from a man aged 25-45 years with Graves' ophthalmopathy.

The CDR3 here is CASSPTLRRHSPLHF. In DNA, the CDR3 is TGTGCCAGCAGCCCGACCCTTCGACGGCATTCACCCCTCCACTTT. This chain connects TRBV12-3 or TRBV12-4 to TRBJ1-6, with D unclear. This CDR3 is built from 15 residues. Trimming cost V 6 bases and J 8 bases, with 17 bases left between them.